The next 2 T cell receptor beta chains were all read from a single sample in a study of shared clonotypes between healthy human individuals. Libraries were prepared by immunoSEQ multiplex PCR; TCRdb keeps only in-frame clonotypes and omits some of them. The sample has 2 million to 2.5 million clones; under 95% are singletons. The sequencing input was naive CD4+ T cells from PBMCs. Sample subset: CD45RA+ positively selected. The receptors come from a man aged 18 to 30 in good health. Some clones in this sample may be carry-over from other donors' samples.

The chain recombines TRBV6-6 with TRBJ2-7; 7 bases map to TRBD2. Germline V gene lookup returns CDR1 MNHNY and CDR2 SVGAGI (reference sequence). There are 16 residues in the CDR3. V shed 3 bases, J shed 0 bases, and the junction held 8 bases outside the gene matches. The CDR3 sequence: CASSYLAAISSYEQYF. DNA for the CDR3: TGTGCCAGCAGTTATCTAGCGGCCATAAGCTCCTACGAGCAGTACTTC.

Worth noting for this clone: This sample also contains other DNA sequences that code for the same CDR3. The V and J genes are TRBV12-5 and TRBJ2-5; a possible D gene is TRBD2 (5 bases). Deletions cut 6 bases from V and 1 base from J, with 12 bases between. The CDR3 is 14 amino acids. CDR1 is LGHNT and CDR2 is FRNRAP in the germline V gene. CDR3 region: CASGLTGSQETQYF. The DNA of the CDR3 is TGTGCTAGTGGCCTCACGGGGTCCCAAGAGACCCAGTACTTC.